This TCR beta chain was documented in a study of OX40 agonist ivuxolimab in advanced cancers. Study in general: Ivuxolimab is a fully human IgG2 antibody that activates OX40 (CD134). Therapy given before enrollment (anti-PD-1, anti-PD-L1 or anti-CTLA-4) was allowed, and around 40% had some. General study points: In a subset of nonresponders, normalized T-cell clonal expansion was also low. The study found that CD8+ T cells averaged more expanded clones than CD4+.

Data came from immunoSEQ multiplex PCR; TCRdb stores just in-frame clones and leaves some out. The table lists tens of thousands of clones, 88% of them singletons. V was trimmed by 0 bases and J by 2 bases, leaving 5 bases between them. CDR1 SGHRS and CDR2 YFSETQ come from the germline V gene. The CDR3 consists of 13 residues. Turning to this clone: The antigen is undetermined.

Sequences were derived from CD4+ or CD8+ T cells sorted from blood, sampled in a trial of the OX40 agonist ivuxolimab. This rearrangement joins TRBV5-1 to TRBJ1-1; D is undetermined. The sequence derives from an adult with an advanced solid tumor such as melanoma, head and neck, liver or kidney cancer. This chain's CDR3 is CASSLEVNTEAFF. DNA of the CDR3: TGCGCCAGCAGCTTGGAGGTAAACACTGAAGCTTTCTTT.